The T cell receptor (beta chain) described here comes from a study of radiation and T cells in renal cell carcinoma. The study's findings and limits: Intratumoral heterogeneity was not captured in these approximately 0.98 g regions.

The method was immunoSEQ multiplex PCR; TCRdb's version includes in-frame clones alone and lacks a portion of them. Of some 21,000 clones in the sample, 45% to 65% are singletons; the top ten hold less than 25%. CDR1 SGHRS and CDR2 YFSETQ come from the germline V gene. This CDR3 has 14 residues. V lost 5 bases and J 0 bases, leaving 11 bases between the germline ends. This clone is judged medium-sized (0.01 to 0.1%). Its antigen is not identified. Treatment given: treatment-naive control, cytoreductive nephrectomy. This renal cell carcinoma was of the clear cell type. Control tumor donors were several females and roughly 10 males, median age approximately 58 years.

The chain joins TRBV5-1 to TRBJ1-1; D remains ambiguous. This receptor was identified in a human donor with renal cell carcinoma. The specimen comprised tumor tissue, sampled from a patient whose treatment was nephrectomy without radiotherapy. CDR3 nucleotide sequence: TGCGCCAGCAGTCGAGGGCAACTGAACACTGAAGCTTTCTTT. Amino acids: CASSRGQLNTEAFF.